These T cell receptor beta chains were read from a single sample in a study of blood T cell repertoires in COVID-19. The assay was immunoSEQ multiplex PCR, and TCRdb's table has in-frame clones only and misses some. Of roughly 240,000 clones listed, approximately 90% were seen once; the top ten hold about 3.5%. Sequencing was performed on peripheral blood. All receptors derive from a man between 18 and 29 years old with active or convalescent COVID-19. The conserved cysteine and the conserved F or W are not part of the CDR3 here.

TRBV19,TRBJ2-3,ASSIGEMTDTQY
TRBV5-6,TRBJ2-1,ASSLERGNGNEQF
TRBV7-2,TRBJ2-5,ASSLILAAQETQY
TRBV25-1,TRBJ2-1,ASNRRDNYGDEQF
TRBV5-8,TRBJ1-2,ASSLWPGGASGYT
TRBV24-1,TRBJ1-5,ATSDSGTLWQPQH
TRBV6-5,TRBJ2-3,ASRPKGVSTDTQY
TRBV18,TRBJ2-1,ASSPLGGRDDEQF
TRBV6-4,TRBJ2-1,ASRHRGEQF
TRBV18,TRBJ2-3,ASSPRVQGQGFTDTQY
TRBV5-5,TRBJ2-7,ASSLSVVGRVTFYEQY
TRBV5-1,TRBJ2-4,ASSSIRDNLNIQY
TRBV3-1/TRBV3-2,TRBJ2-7,ASSQGTRKQY
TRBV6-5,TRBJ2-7,ASSLTGVEQY
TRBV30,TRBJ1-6,AWSVYSPLH
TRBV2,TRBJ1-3,ASIRRGAGNTIY
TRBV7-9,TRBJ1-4,ASSLVGGPNEKLF
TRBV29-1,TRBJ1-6,SVALRLDSPLH
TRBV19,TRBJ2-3,ASSIEAGRTGTQY
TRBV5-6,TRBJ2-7,ASTPGAGGILLHEQY
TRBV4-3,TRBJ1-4,ASGLGTTNEKLF
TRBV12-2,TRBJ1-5,ASRLTVGQPQH
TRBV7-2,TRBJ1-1,ASSPLGGVRTEAF
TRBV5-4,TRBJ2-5,ASSLAGGLVAETQY
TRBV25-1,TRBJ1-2,ASRAREDYGYT
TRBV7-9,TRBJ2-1,ASGPSFFNEQF
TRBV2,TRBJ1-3,ASSEAGTGAALGTIY
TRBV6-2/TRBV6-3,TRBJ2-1,ASSYFLGLSSYNEQF
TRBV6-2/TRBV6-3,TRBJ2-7,ASSYSMAGGPGEQY
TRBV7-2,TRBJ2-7,ASSLNSGTSVVGEQY
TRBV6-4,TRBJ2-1,ASSDSGGGHNEQF
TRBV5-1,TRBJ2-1,ASSPMGSLNEQF
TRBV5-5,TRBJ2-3,ASSLAWGGTDTQY
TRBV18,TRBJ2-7,ASSPEQGASEQY
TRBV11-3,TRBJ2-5,ASSLARTGKETQY
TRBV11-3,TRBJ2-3,ASSFRDRLLTSTDTQY
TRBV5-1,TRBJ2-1,ASSFLAGGVNEQF
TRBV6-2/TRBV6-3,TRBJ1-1,ASSYEVRNTEAF
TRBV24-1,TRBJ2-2,ATSDAQGATGKGTGELF
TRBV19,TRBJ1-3,ASSRAGRGVSGNTIY
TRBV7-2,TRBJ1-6,ASSLVWGADNSPLH
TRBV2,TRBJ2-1,ATQIETESYNEQF
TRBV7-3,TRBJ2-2,ASSLDIDTGELF
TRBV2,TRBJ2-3,ASSVGGGEADTQY
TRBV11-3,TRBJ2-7,ASSFRGTELFYEQY
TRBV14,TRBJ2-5,ASSQVKEGETQY